This T cell receptor (beta chain) originates from a study of T cells after yellow fever vaccination. Study information: The SMART-Seq v4 Ultra Low Input method served to prepare the low-cell-number fractions. General observations from the study: Only a small proportion of the clonotypes turned up in both the CD4 and the CD8 compartments, likely arising from convergent recombination.

Germline lookup yields CDR1 LGHDT and CDR2 YNNKEL (reference sequence). CDR3 length: 16 amino acids. Trimming cost V 2 bases and J 4 bases, with 18 bases left between them. As TCR cDNA was made by 5'RACE template switching, a universal primer site and UMIs were added. MiXCR, run by TCRdb on the 5' RACE reads, gives a single entry per CDR3 protein. The sample gives some 320,000 distinct CDR3 sequences, 8.5% to 10% of which show up once; approximately 19% is in the top ten. As to this clonotype: As yet, its antigen is unknown.

The chain uses TRBV3-1 and TRBJ2-7; perhaps D is TRBD1 or TRBD2 (5 bases each). The specimen was PBMCs, collected on the day of the first yellow fever vaccination. The TCR comes from a man between 18 and 35 years old who received the YFV17D yellow fever vaccine. The CDR3 spells CASSQRDVGRYYEQYV. CDR3 coding DNA: TGTGCCAGCAGCCAACGGGACGTAGGCCGTTATTACGAGCAGTACGTC.